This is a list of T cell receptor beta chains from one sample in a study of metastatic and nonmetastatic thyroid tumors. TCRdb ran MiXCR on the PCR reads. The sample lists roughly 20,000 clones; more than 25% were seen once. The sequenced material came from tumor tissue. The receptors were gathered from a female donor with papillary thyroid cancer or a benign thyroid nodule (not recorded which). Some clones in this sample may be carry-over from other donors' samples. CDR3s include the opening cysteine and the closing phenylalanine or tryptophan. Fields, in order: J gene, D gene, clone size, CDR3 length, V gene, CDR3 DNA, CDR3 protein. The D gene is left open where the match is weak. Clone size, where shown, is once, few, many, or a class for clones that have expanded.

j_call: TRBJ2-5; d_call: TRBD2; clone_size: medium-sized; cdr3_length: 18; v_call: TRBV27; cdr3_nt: TGTGCCAGCAGTCCCCACGGAAATAGCGGGAGGGCCGGGGAGACCCAGTACTTC; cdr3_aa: CASSPHGNSGRAGETQYF
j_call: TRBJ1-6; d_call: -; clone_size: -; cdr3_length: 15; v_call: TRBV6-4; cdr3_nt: TGTGCCAGCAGTGACTCCAGTAGACTTGGTTCACCCCTCCACTTT; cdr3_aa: CASSDSSRLGSPLHF
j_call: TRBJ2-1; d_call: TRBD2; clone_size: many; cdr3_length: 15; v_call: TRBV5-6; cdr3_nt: TGTGCCAGCAGCTTAATTAGCGGGAGAGAGGCAGAGCAGTTCTTC; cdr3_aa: CASSLISGREAEQFF
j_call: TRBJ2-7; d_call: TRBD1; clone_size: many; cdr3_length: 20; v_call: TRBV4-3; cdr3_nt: TGCGCCAGCAGCCAAACCCTGTTGATTCGGGAGGGACAGGGGTTCAACGAGCAGTACTTC; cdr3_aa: CASSQTLLIREGQGFNEQYF
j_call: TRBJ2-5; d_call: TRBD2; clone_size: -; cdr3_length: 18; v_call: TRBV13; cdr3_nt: TGTGCCAGCAGCTTAGGCCTACTCGAAGAGACTAGCGGGAAGACCCAGTACTTC; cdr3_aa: CASSLGLLEETSGKTQYF
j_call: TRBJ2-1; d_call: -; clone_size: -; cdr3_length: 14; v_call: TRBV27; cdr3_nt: TGTGCCACTAGACCCCTGATAGTACTCAATGAGCAGTTCTTC; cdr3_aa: CATRPLIVLNEQFF
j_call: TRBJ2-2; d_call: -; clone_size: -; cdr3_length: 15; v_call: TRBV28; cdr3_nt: TGTGCCAGCAGTTTGGAGGGGGCGCATAGCGGGGAGCTGTTTTTT; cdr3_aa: CASSLEGAHSGELFF
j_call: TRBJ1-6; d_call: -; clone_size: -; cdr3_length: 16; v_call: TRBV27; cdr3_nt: TGTGCCAGCAGTTACTCGGGCGCGGGATGCCAAACACCCCTCCACTTT; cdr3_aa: CASSYSGAGCQTPLHF
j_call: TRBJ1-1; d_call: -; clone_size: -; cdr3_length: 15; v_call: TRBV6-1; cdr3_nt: TGTGCCAGCAGACCACGATACAGTTTGTGGACTGAAGCTTTCTTT; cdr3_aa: CASRPRYSLWTEAFF
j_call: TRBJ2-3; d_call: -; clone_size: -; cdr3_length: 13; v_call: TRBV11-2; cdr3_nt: TGTGCCAGCAGCTTAGAGAGAACTAGTACGCAGTATTTT; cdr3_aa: CASSLERTSTQYF